The following is a T cell receptor beta chain sequence with its context. Antigen specificity is unknown. Clones were read by immunoSEQ multiplex PCR, and TCRdb kept only the in-frame ones, dropping some. Of about 2.1 million clones detected, 90% to 95% appear once; the ten largest clones hold around 1.7%. The data derive from a study of shared clonotypes between healthy human individuals. Overall study context: Each donor had three CD4 naive, three CD4 memory, two CD8 naive and one CD8 memory plate. Study-wide results and limits: Only blood was sampled; tissue repertoires likely differ. Estimated richness values were generally larger in naive subsets than in memory subsets.

The CDR3 runs 17 residues. V dropped 6 bases and J dropped 9; count of bases not matched to a gene: 21. CDR1 and CDR2 from the germline V gene are MDHEN and SYDVKM. Terminally differentiated effector memory CD45RA+ cells were excluded by CCR7 positive selection of CD45RO-negative cells. All of the donors resided in Nashville, Tennessee, and each was a Caucasian adult. This chain uses TRBV28 with TRBJ2-7, with TRBD2 identical over 9 bases. The sequence was collected from a man between 18 and 29 years old in good health. Some clones in this sample may be carry-over from other donors' samples. Sequenced sample: naive CD8+ T cells from PBMCs. CDR3 residues: CASRDLDFGVAGAVQYF. CDR3 bases: TGTGCCAGCAGGGACCTAGATTTCGGGGTAGCGGGAGCAGTGCAGTACTTC.